What follows are 26 T cell receptor beta chains derived from one specimen sequenced in a study of neurological immune-mediated disorders (dated by TCRdb to between 2017 and 2020). According to the study, the label for this sample's time point signals: technical triplicate 2. Receptor libraries were prepared by 5' RACE. TCRdb shows the sequencer as Illumina HiSeq 2500. TCRdb reanalyzed the raw reads on its own, using fastp at Q25 for trimming and MiXCR for clone calling, and kept in-frame beta chains. Records with the same CDR3 protein are collapsed into one entry carrying the most frequent genes and DNA. This sample lists more than 30,000 distinct CDR3 sequences; about an eighth were detected once. The ten largest clonotypes hold around 5.3% of the sample. Sequencing input: CD4+ T cells from blood. These receptors were obtained from a female donor with HTLV-1-associated myelopathy (HAM/TSP).

This clonotype has ten or more counts. The J gene is TRBJ2-7, the V gene TRBV10-3; D possibly corresponds to TRBD2 (6 bases). Germline V gene lookup returns CDR1 ENHRY and CDR2 SYGVKD. The length of the CDR3 is 15 residues. Trimming cost V 3 bases and J 2 bases, with 14 bases left between them. CDR3 in amino acids: CAISDSLRLAYEQYF. The CDR3 region has the DNA TGTGCCATCAGTGATTCCCTCCGACTAGCCTACGAGCAGTACTTC.

At least ten counts were recorded for this clonotype. The V call is TRBV24-1, the J call TRBJ1-5; TRBD1 agrees at 8 bases. The ends lost 9 bases at V and 2 bases at J; junction bases unmatched: 8. This CDR3 has 15 residues. The germline gives CDR1 KGHDR, CDR2 SFDVKD. In DNA, the CDR3 is TGTGCCACCCGGTACGACAGGGGTGGCAATCAGCCCCAGCATTTT. It codes for CATRYDRGGNQPQHF.

This clonotype has at least ten counts. CDR3 protein: CASSHSAGGENAPLHF. CDR3 DNA sequence: TGTGCCAGCAGCCATTCCGCGGGGGGGGAGAATGCACCCCTCCACTTT. The chain has TRBV12-3 or TRBV12-4 and TRBJ1-6; D perhaps matches TRBD1 (5 bases). The CDR3 sequence is 16 residues long. V shed 6 bases and J shed 11 bases, with 23 bases lying between them.

This clonotype was picked up many times. The rearrangement links TRBV15 to TRBJ2-5; D might be TRBD2 (6 bases). The CDR3 covers 13 residues. Germline CDR1 is LNHNV and CDR2 is YYDKDF (reference sequence). Trimming removed 4 bases at V and 5 bases at J, with 11 bases between. The CDR3 protein is CATSTQAGETQYF. CDR3 sequence (DNA): TGTGCCACCAGCACACAGGCGGGGGAGACCCAGTACTTC.

For the CDR3, the DNA is TGCGCCAGCAGGTCCTCCGGGACCCTAGGGCCCGGGGAGCTGTTTTTT. Its protein is CASRSSGTLGPGELFF. The chain combines TRBV5-1 with TRBJ2-2, with D perhaps being TRBD1 or TRBD2 (5 bases each). Trimming removed 5 bases from V and 6 bases from J, with 20 bases in between. There are 16 residues in the CDR3. Germline V gene lookup returns CDR1 SGHRS and CDR2 YFSETQ.

This clonotype was counted ten times or more. The genes are TRBV24-1 and TRBJ2-2; possibly TRBD1 for D (6 bases). The ends were cut back, 9 bases at V and 4 bases at J, with 14 bases in the middle. This CDR3 region has 14 residues. The V gene's germline CDR1 is KGHDR and CDR2 SFDVKD. This chain's CDR3 is CATGPSGVTGELFF. The DNA of the CDR3 is TGTGCCACCGGCCCCTCAGGGGTCACCGGGGAGCTGTTTTTT.

In this sample, this clonotype turned up many times. The CDR3 loop is CASSQDFRTGTPYEQYF. CDR3 DNA: TGTGCCAGCAGCCAAGATTTCAGGACAGGGACACCCTACGAGCAGTACTTC. The chain carries TRBV4-2 and TRBJ2-7; 8 bases agree with TRBD1. CDR1 is LGHNA, CDR2 YNFKEQ, per germline. Trimming at V came to 0 bases and at J to 2 bases, leaving 9 bases not matched to a gene. CDR3 length: 17 residues.

This clonotype was detected many times. The chain is built from TRBV5-4 and TRBJ2-5; TRBD2 agrees at 7 bases. Unmatched junction bases numbered 0, after V lost 3 bases and J lost 1 base. The length of the CDR3 is 13 residues. The V gene's germline CDR1 is SGHNT and CDR2 YYREEE (reference sequence). In DNA form, the CDR3 reads TGTGCCAGCAGCTGGGGGGGCCAAGAGACCCAGTACTTC. This gives the protein CASSWGGQETQYF.

This clonotype was observed at least ten times. V usage is TRBV11-3 and J usage is TRBJ2-1; D remains ambiguous. CDR1 and CDR2 (germline): SGHNT, YENEEA. The CDR3 is 11 amino acids. Deletions cut 5 bases from V and 11 bases from J, with 10 bases between. CDR3 sequence (DNA): TGTGCCAGCAGCAGTTCGGTGAAGCAGTTCTTC. Its protein product is CASSSSVKQFF.

This clonotype was seen ten or more times. This chain joins TRBV4-2 and TRBJ2-6; no definite D call. V was trimmed by 0 bases and J by 1 base, leaving 10 bases between them. CDR1 and CDR2 (germline): LGHNA, YNFKEQ. The CDR3 consists of 17 residues. CDR3 bases: TGTGCCAGCAGCCAAGATCCGGCGGCTTCTGGGGCCAACGTCCTGACTTTC. This translates into CASSQDPAASGANVLTF.

This clonotype was found many times. This chain uses TRBV18 with TRBJ1-2, with D possibly being TRBD1 (6 bases). From germline, CDR1 is KGHSH and CDR2 LQKENI. The CDR3 covers 15 residues. The V and J ends lost 4 bases and 0 bases respectively, with 12 bases between them. Here the CDR3 reads CASSLGQSPNYGYTF. The DNA for the CDR3 is TGTGCCAGCTCACTAGGACAGTCTCCTAACTATGGCTACACCTTC. Based on the CDR3 plus reference TRBV18 and TRBJ1-2, the full variable domain is NAGVMQNPRHLVRRRGQEARLRCSPMKGHSHVYWYRQLPEEGLKFMVYLQKENIIDESGMPKERFSAEFPKEGPSILRIQQVVRGDSAAYFCASSLGQSPNYGYTFGSGTRLTVV.

This clonotype was recorded at least ten times. This chain uses TRBV4-3 with TRBJ2-3; tentatively, D is TRBD2 (5 bases). The CDR3 sequence is 13 residues long. The V gene's germline CDR1 is LGHNA and CDR2 YSLEER. V was pared by 1 base and J by 6 bases, with 8 bases between. This chain's CDR3 is CASSQGRSDTQYF. In DNA, the CDR3 is TGCGCCAGCAGCCAAGGGAGGTCCGATACGCAGTATTTT.

This clonotype showed up many times. This chain uses TRBV6-6 with TRBJ1-5, with D maybe TRBD1 (5 bases). V was pared by 7 bases and J by 2 bases, with 12 bases between. This CDR3 contains 14 residues. Germline loops: CDR1 MNHNY, CDR2 SVGAGI (reference sequence). The CDR3 DNA is TGTGCCAGCAACCTCCAGGGCGGCAATCAGCCCCAGCATTTT. Translation: CASNLQGGNQPQHF.

Ten or more counts support this clonotype. This chain's CDR3 is CASSGGYEQYF. The CDR3 DNA reads as TGTGCCAGCAGCGGCGGGTACGAGCAGTACTTC. The J gene is TRBJ2-7, the V gene TRBV12-3 or TRBV12-4; possibly TRBD2 for D (5 bases). V lost 6 bases and J lost 4, with 7 bases in between. The CDR3 totals 11 residues.

The chain couples TRBV12-3 or TRBV12-4 to TRBJ2-3, with D perhaps being TRBD1 or TRBD2 (5 bases each). V was clipped by 7 bases and J by 6 bases, with 20 bases between them. The CDR3 sequence is 15 residues long. The CDR3, as DNA: TGTGCCAGCATCCCGACAGCGAGGGGAGACGATACGCAGTATTTT. As protein: CASIPTARGDDTQYF.

This clonotype was counted many times. The chain recombines TRBV20-1 with TRBJ2-7; 8 nucleotides line up with TRBD2. V lost 2 bases to trimming and J lost 3 bases; unmatched junction nucleotides: 9. The CDR3 runs to 15 residues. Per germline, CDR1 DFQATT and CDR2 SNEGSKA (reference sequence). This CDR3 is CSARPPGLAGYEQYF. The CDR3 bases are TGCAGTGCTAGACCCCCTGGACTAGCTGGCTACGAGCAGTACTTC.

Relative to its sample, this clonotype is medium-sized. The V gene is TRBV12-3 or TRBV12-4, the J gene TRBJ2-3, with D perhaps matching TRBD2 (7 bases). V gave up 2 bases and J gave up 4 bases, with 13 bases separating them. The CDR3 sequence is 15 residues long. The CDR3 spells CASSLQGTTSDTQYF. The CDR3 nucleotides are TGTGCCAGCAGTTTACAGGGGACTACCTCAGATACGCAGTATTTT.

This clonotype was seen ten or more times. The chain is built from TRBV7-2 and TRBJ2-5; TRBD1 might be the D (5 bases). CDR3 length: 13 residues. The germline gives CDR1 SGHTA, CDR2 FQGNSA. The V end lost 3 bases, the J end lost 5 bases, and 10 bases lay between the germline ends. CDR3 DNA sequence: TGTGCCAGCAGCTTTGTCCCAGGGGAGACCCAGTACTTC. Translation: CASSFVPGETQYF.

In its sample, this clonotype was seen many times. J is TRBJ2-3 and V is TRBV7-2, with unresolved D. Germline V gene data show CDR1 as SGHTA and CDR2 as FQGNSA. The CDR3 sequence is 12 residues long. V was clipped by 0 bases and J by 6 bases, with 4 bases between them. In DNA form, the CDR3 reads TGTGCCAGCAGCTTAGCGACGGATACGCAGTATTTT. Residues: CASSLATDTQYF.

In its sample, this clonotype was seen many times. The V call is TRBV20-1, the J call TRBJ2-7, with 13 nucleotides matching TRBD2. The trim removed 7 bases at V and 0 bases at J, leaving 6 bases unmatched. Germline V gives CDR1 DFQATT, CDR2 SNEGSKA (reference sequence). The CDR3 has 15 amino acids. CDR3 amino acids: CSGGLAGYPSYEQYF. CDR3 coding DNA: TGCAGTGGGGGACTAGCGGGATATCCCTCCTACGAGCAGTACTTC.

This clonotype was seen at least ten times. V usage is TRBV7-2 and J usage is TRBJ2-1, with 8 nucleotides matching TRBD2. Germline V gene sequence: CDR1 SGHTA, CDR2 FQGNSA. The V and J ends lost 4 bases and 5 bases, in that order; junction bases with no gene match: 7. This CDR3 is built from 15 residues. CDR3 sequence: CASSSRGAIHNEQFF. DNA for the CDR3: TGTGCCAGCAGCTCGCGGGGGGCCATCCACAATGAGCAGTTCTTC.

This sequence joins TRBV20-1 and TRBJ2-3; D is undetermined. This CDR3 has 12 amino acids. The germline V gene has CDR1 DFQATT and CDR2 SNEGSKA (reference sequence). V dropped 1 base and J dropped 5 bases, with 7 bases sitting between them. In nucleotides, the CDR3 is TGCAGTGCTAGAGCAGTCCTAGATACGCAGTATTTT. Protein product: CSARAVLDTQYF.

The chain employs TRBV20-1 and TRBJ2-5; D is ambiguous. The J call may be incorrect, as the DNA end agrees better with TRBJ2-7. Germline values: CDR1 DFQATT, CDR2 SNEGSKA (reference sequence). The CDR3 contains 13 residues. CDR3 amino acids: CSAIDFPAGEQYF. DNA for the CDR3: TGCAGTGCAATCGACTTCCCCGCCGGCGAGCAGTACTTC.

This clonotype appeared many times. The V and J genes are TRBV24-1 and TRBJ2-6; D gene unclear. V lost 1 base to trimming and J lost 0 bases, with 3 bases between them. Looked up from germline, CDR1 is KGHDR and CDR2 is SFDVKD. The CDR3 sequence is 15 residues long. The CDR3, as DNA: TGTGCCACCAGTGATTTCAGCTCTGGGGCCAACGTCCTGACTTTC. Amino acid sequence: CATSDFSSGANVLTF.

This clonotype was picked up many times. The V call is TRBV9, the J call TRBJ2-7; D possibly uses TRBD1 or TRBD2 (6 bases each). There are 15 residues in the CDR3. V was trimmed by 3 bases and J by 3 bases, leaving 16 bases between them. Germline CDR1 SGDLS, CDR2 YYNGEE. The CDR3 sequence is CASSEDGGPSYEQYF. In nucleotides, the CDR3 is TGTGCCAGCAGCGAGGACGGGGGCCCCAGCTACGAGCAGTACTTC.

This clonotype is judged medium-sized (0.01 to 0.1%). The rearrangement links TRBV7-2 to TRBJ2-3, with 7 nucleotides matching TRBD2. Germline V gene data show CDR1 as SGHTA and CDR2 as FQGNSA. The V gene end was trimmed by 0 bases and the J gene end by 3 bases; junction bases not matched to a gene: 3. The CDR3 runs to 15 residues. The CDR3, as DNA: TGTGCCAGCAGCTTAGCGCCGCGGGGGACAGATACGCAGTATTTT. As protein: CASSLAPRGTDTQYF.